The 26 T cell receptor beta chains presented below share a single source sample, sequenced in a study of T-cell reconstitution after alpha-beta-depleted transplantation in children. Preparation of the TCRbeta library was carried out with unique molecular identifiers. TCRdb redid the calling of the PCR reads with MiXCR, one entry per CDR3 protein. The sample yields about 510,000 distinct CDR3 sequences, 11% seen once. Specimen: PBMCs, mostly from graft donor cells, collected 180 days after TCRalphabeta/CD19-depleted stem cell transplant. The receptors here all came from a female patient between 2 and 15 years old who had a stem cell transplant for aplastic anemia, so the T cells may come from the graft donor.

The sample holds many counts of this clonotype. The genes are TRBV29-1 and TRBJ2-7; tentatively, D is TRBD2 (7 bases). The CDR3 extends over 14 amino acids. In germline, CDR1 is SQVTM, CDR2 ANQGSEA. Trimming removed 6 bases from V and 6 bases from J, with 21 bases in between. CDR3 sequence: CSVPSEAGAGEQYF. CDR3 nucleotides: TGCAGCGTGCCTAGTGAGGCGGGGGCGGGCGAGCAGTACTTC.

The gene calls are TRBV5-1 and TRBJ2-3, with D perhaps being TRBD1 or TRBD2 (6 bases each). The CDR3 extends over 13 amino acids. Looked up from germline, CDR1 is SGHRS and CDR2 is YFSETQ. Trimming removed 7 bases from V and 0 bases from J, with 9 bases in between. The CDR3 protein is CASGGPSTDTQYF. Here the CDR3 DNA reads TGCGCCAGCGGGGGGCCTAGCACAGATACGCAGTATTTT.

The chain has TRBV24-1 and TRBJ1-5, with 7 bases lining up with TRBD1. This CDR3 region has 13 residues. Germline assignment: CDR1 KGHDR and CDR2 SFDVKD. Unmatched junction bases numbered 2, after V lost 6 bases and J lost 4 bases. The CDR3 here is CATSNRGNQPQHF. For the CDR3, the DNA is TGTGCCACCAGTAACAGGGGAAATCAGCCCCAGCATTTT.

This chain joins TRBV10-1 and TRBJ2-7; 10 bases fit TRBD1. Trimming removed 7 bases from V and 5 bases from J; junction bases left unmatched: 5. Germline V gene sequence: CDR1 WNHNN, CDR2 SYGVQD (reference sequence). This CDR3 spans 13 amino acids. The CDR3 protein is CASIRQGAHEQYV. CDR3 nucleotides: TGCGCCAGCATTCGACAGGGGGCCCACGAGCAGTACGTC.

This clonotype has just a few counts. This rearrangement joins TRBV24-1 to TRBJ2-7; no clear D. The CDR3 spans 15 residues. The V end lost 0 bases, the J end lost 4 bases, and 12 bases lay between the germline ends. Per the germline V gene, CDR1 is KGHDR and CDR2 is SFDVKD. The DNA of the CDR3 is TGTGCCACCAGTGATTTGCCCGGATACCCTTACGAGCAGTACTTC. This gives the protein CATSDLPGYPYEQYF.

CDR3 in DNA: TGTGCCAGCAGCTTGGTCGGGGACGCCGGCGAGACCCAGTACTTC. It specifies CASSLVGDAGETQYF. This chain joins TRBV5-6 and TRBJ2-5; D may match TRBD1 or TRBD2 (5 bases each). This CDR3 region has 15 residues. With 0 bases removed from V and 5 bases from J, the gap between germline ends came to 14 bases. Germline V CDR1 and CDR2: SGHDT, YYEEEE.

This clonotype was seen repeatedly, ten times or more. The CDR3 region has the DNA TGTGCCAGCAGTTCCGAGGACAGGTCCTACGAGCAGTACGTC. Protein: CASSSEDRSYEQYV. The J gene is TRBJ2-7, the V gene TRBV12-3 or TRBV12-4; the match to TRBD1 covers 7 bases. This CDR3 comprises 14 residues. The ends lost 4 bases at V and 1 base at J; junction bases unmatched: 4.

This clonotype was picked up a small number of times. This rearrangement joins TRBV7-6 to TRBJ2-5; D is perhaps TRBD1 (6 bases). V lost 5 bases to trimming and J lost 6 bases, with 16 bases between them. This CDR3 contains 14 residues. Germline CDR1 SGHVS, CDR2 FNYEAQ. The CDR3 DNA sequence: TGTGCCAGCAGCCTCCCCAACAGGGCTAAGACCCAGTACTTC. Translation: CASSLPNRAKTQYF.

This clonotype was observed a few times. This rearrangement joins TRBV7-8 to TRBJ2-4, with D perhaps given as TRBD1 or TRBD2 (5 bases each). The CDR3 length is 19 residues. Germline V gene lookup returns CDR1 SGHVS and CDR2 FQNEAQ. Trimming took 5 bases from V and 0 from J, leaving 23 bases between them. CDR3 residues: CASSEMGPFNTLAKNIQYF. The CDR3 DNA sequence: TGTGCCAGCAGCGAAATGGGACCCTTCAATACACTAGCCAAAAACATTCAGTACTTC. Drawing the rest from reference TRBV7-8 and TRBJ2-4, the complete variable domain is GAGVSQSPRYKVAKRGQDVALRCDPISGHVSLFWYQQALGQGPEFLTYFQNEAQLDKSGLPSDRFFAERPEGSVSTLKIQRTQQEDSAVYLCASSEMGPFNTLAKNIQYFGAGTRLSVL.

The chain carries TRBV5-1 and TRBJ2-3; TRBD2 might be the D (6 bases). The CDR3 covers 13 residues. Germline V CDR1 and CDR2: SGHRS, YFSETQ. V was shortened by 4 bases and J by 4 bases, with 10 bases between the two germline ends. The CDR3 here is CASSTRESDTQYF. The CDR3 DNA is TGCGCCAGCAGCACCCGGGAGTCAGATACGCAGTATTTT.

This CDR3 reads CSVRTLAKNIQYF. The CDR3 DNA reads as TGCAGCGTCCGGACTCTAGCCAAAAACATTCAGTACTTC. This chain links TRBV29-1 with TRBJ2-4; D is perhaps TRBD2 (5 bases). The CDR3 is 13 residues long. The V end lost 6 bases, the J end lost 0 bases, and 9 bases lay between the germline ends. CDR1 and CDR2 (germline): SQVTM, ANQGSEA.

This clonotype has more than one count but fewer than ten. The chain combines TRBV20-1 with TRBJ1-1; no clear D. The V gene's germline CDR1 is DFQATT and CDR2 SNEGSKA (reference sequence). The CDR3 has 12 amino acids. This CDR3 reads CRGFLMNTEAFF. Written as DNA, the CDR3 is TGCAGAGGCTTCCTCATGAACACTGAAGCTTTCTTT.

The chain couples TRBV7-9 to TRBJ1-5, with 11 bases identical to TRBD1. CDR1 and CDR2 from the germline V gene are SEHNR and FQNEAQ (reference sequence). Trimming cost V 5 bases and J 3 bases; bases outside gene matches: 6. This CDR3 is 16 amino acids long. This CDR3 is CASSLGTGGPNQPQHF. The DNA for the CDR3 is TGTGCCAGCAGCCTCGGGACAGGGGGTCCCAATCAGCCCCAGCATTTT. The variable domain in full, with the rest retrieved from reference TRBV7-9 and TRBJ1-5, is DTGVSQNPRHKITKRGQNVTFRCDPISEHNRLYWYRQTLGQGPEFLTYFQNEAQLEKSRLLSDRFSAERPKGSFSTLEIQRTEQGDSAMYLCASSLGTGGPNQPQHFGDGTRLSIL.

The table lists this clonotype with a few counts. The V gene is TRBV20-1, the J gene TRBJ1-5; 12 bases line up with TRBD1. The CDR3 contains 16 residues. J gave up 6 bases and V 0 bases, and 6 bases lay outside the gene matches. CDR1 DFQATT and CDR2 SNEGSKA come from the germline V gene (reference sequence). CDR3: CSARDEGTGGGQPQHF. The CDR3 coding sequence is TGCAGTGCTAGAGACGAGGGGACAGGGGGCGGTCAGCCCCAGCATTTT.

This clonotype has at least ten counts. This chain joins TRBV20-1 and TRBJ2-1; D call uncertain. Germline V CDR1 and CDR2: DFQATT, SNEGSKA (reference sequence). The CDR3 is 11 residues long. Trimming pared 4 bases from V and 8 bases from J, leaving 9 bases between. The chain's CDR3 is CSANRIYEQFF. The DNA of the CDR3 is TGCAGTGCTAACAGAATCTATGAGCAGTTCTTC.

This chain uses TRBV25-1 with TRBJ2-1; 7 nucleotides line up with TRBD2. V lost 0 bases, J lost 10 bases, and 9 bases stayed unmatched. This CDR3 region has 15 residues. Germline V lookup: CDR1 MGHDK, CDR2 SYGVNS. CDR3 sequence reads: CASSEYAGLLAEQFF. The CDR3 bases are TGTGCCAGCAGTGAATACGCGGGACTACTCGCCGAGCAGTTCTTC.

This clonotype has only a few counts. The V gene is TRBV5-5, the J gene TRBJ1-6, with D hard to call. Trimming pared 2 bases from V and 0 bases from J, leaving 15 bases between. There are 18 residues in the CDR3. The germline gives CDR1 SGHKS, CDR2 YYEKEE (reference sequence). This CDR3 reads CASSFETIRSSYNSPLHF. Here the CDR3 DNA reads TGTGCCAGCAGCTTCGAGACCATAAGGAGCTCCTATAATTCACCCCTCCACTTT.

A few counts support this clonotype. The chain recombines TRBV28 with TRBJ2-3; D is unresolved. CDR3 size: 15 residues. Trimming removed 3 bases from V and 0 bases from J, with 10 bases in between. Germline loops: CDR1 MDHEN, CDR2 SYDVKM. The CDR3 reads CASSFGLGSTDTQYF. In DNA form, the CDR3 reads TGTGCCAGCAGTTTCGGGTTGGGGAGCACAGATACGCAGTATTTT. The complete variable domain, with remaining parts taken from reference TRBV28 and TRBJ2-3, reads DVKVTQSSRYLVKRTGEKVFLECVQDMDHENMFWYRQDPGLGLRLIYFSYDVKMKEKGDIPEGYSVSREKKERFSLILESASTNQTSMYLCASSFGLGSTDTQYFGPGTRLTVL.

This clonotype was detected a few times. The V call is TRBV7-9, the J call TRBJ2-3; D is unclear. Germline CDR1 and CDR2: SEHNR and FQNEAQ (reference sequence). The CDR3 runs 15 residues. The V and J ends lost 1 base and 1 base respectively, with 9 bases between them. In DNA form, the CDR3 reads TGTGCCAGCAGCTTAGGGACCAAACGCACAGATACGCAGTATTTT. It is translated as CASSLGTKRTDTQYF.

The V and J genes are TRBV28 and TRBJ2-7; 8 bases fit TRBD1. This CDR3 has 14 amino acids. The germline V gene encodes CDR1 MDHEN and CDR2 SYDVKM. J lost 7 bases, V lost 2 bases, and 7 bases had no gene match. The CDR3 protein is CASSLPQGAREQYF. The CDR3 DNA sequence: TGTGCCAGCAGTTTACCGCAGGGGGCTAGGGAGCAGTACTTC. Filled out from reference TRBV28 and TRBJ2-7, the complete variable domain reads DVKVTQSSRYLVKRTGEKVFLECVQDMDHENMFWYRQDPGLGLRLIYFSYDVKMKEKGDIPEGYSVSREKKERFSLILESASTNQTSMYLCASSLPQGAREQYFGPGTRLTVT.

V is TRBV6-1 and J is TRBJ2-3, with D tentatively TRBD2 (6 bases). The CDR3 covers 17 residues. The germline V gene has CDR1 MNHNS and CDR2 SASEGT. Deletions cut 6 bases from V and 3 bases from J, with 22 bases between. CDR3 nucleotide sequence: TGTGCCAGCAGGGGGAGGAGCGGTGATGAGGGGACAGATACGCAGTATTTT. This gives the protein CASRGRSGDEGTDTQYF.

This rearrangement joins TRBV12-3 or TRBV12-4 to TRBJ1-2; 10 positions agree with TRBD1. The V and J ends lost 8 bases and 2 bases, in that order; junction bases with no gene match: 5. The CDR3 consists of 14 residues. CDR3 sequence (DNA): TGTGCCAGCGGGCAGGACAGGGGGAACTATGGCTACACCTTC. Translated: CASGQDRGNYGYTF.

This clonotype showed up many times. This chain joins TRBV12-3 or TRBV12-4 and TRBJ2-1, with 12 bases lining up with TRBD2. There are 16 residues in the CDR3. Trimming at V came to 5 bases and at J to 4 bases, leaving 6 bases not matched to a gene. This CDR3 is CASSVPSGRGYNEQFF. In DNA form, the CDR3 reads TGTGCCAGCAGTGTCCCTAGCGGGAGGGGTTACAATGAGCAGTTCTTC.

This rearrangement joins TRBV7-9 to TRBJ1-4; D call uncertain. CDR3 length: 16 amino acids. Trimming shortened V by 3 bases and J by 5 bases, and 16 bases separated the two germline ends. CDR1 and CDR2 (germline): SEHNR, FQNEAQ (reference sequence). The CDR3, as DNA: TGTGCCAGCAGCTTTAACCAACGCGCGTCGAATGAAAAACTGTTTTTT. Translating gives CASSFNQRASNEKLFF.

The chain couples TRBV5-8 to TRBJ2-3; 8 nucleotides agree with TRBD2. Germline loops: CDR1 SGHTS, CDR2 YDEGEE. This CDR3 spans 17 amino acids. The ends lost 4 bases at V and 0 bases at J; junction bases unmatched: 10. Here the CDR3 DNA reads TGTGCCAGCAGCCCCGGGACTAGTTCTTCTAGCACAGATACGCAGTATTTT. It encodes CASSPGTSSSSTDTQYF.

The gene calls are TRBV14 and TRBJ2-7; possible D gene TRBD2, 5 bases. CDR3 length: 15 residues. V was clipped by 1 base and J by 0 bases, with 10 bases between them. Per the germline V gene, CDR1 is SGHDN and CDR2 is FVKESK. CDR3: CASSQGLGSSYEQYF. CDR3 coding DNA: TGTGCCAGCAGCCAAGGTTTGGGGAGCTCCTACGAGCAGTACTTC. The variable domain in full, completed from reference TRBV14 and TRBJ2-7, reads EAGVTQFPSHSVIEKGQTVTLRCDPISGHDNLYWYRRVMGKEIKFLLHFVKESKQDESGMPNNRFLAERTGGTYSTLKVQPAELEDSGVYFCASSQGLGSSYEQYFGPGTRLTVT.